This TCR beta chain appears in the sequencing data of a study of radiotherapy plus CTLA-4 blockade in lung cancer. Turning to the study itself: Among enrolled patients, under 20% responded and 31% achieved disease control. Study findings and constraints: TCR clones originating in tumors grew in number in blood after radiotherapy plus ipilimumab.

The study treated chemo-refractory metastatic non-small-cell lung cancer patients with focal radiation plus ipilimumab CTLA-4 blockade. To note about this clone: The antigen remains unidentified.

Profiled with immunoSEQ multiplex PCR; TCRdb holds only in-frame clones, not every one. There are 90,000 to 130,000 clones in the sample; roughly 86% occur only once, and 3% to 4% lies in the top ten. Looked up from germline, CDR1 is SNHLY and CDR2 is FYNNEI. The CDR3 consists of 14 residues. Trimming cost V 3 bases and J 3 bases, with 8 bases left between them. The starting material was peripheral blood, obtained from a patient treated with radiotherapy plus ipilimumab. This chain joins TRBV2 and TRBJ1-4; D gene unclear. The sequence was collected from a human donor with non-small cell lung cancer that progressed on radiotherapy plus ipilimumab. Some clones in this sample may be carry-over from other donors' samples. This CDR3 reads CASSELLANEKLFF. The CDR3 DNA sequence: TGTGCCAGCAGTGAGCTCTTGGCTAATGAAAAACTGTTTTTT.